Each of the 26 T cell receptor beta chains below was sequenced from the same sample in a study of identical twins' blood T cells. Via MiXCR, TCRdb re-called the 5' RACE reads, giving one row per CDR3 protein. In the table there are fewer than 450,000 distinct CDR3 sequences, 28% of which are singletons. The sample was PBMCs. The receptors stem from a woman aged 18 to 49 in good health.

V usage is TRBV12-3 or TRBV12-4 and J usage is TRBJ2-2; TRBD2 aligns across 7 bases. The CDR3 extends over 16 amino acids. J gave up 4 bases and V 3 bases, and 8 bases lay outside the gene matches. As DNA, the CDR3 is TGTGCCAGCAGTTTTCTTGTGTCTAGCGGCACCGGGGAGCTGTTTTTT. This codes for CASSFLVSSGTGELFF.

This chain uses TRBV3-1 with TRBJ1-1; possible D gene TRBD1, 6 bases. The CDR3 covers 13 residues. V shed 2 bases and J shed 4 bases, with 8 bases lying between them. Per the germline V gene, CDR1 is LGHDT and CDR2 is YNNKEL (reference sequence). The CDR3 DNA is TGTGCCAGCAGCCAAAACAGGGCCACTGAAGCTTTCTTT. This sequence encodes CASSQNRATEAFF.

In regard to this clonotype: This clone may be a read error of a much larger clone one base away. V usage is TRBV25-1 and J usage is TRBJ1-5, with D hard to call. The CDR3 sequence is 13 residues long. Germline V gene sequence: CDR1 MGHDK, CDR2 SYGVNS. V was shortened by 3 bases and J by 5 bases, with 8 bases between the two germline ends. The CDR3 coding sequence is TGTGCCAGCAGTGAGTGGGCCTATCAGCCCCAGCATTTT. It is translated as CASSEWAYQPQHF.

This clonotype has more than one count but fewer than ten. DNA for the CDR3: TGTGCCAGCAGTTTTGGGGAACCTAACACTGAAGCTTTCTTT. Translating gives CASSFGEPNTEAFF. The chain has TRBV28 and TRBJ1-1; D gene ambiguous. Germline V gives CDR1 MDHEN, CDR2 SYDVKM. The CDR3 runs to 14 residues. The germline V and J ends were trimmed by 3 bases and 2 bases, with 10 bases remaining between them.

The CDR3 here is CSVNLLAGTEEQYF. The CDR3 region has the DNA TGCAGCGTCAACCTACTAGCGGGAACTGAAGAGCAGTACTTC. This chain joins TRBV29-1 and TRBJ2-7; the match to TRBD2 covers 10 bases. V shed 6 bases and J 7 bases; nucleotides not matched to a gene: 12. Germline loops: CDR1 SQVTM, CDR2 ANQGSEA. The CDR3 runs to 14 residues.

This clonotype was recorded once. The CDR3 reads CASSLGDSQELFF. In nucleotides, the CDR3 is TGCGCCAGCAGCCTGGGGGACTCCCAGGAGCTGTTTTTT. The chain is built from TRBV5-1 and TRBJ2-2, with a weak D call TRBD2 (6 bases). The V end was cut by 4 bases, the J end by 10 bases, with 14 bases between. The CDR3 has 13 amino acids. Germline V lookup: CDR1 SGHRS, CDR2 YFSETQ.

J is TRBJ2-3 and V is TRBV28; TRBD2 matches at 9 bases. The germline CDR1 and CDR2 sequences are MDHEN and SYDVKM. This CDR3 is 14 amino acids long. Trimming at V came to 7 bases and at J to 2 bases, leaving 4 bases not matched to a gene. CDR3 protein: CASIERGVTDTQYF. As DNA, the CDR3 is TGTGCCAGCATCGAGCGGGGGGTCACAGATACGCAGTATTTT.

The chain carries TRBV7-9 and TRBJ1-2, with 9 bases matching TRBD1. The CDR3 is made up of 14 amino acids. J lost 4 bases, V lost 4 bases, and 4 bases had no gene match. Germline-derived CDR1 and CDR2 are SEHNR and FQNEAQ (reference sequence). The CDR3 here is CASSSGTGSYGYTF. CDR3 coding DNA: TGTGCCAGCAGCTCCGGGACAGGGAGCTATGGCTACACCTTC. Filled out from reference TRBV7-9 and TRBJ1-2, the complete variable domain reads DTGVSQNPRHKITKRGQNVTFRCDPISEHNRLYWYRQTLGQGPEFLTYFQNEAQLEKSRLLSDRFSAERPKGSFSTLEIQRTEQGDSAMYLCASSSGTGSYGYTFGSGTRLTVV.

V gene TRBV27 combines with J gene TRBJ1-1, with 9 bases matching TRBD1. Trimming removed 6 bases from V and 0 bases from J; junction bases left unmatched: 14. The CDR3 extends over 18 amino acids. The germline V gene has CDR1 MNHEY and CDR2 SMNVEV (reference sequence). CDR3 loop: CASSITTGTGPLNTEAFF. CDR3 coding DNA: TGTGCCAGCAGCATTACAACCGGGACAGGGCCCCTGAACACTGAAGCTTTCTTT.

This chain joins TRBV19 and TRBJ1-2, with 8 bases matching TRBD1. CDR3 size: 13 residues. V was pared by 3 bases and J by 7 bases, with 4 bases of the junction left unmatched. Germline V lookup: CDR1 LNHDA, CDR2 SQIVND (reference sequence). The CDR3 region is CASSMQGARGYTF. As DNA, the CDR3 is TGTGCCAGTAGTATGCAGGGGGCGCGTGGCTACACCTTC.

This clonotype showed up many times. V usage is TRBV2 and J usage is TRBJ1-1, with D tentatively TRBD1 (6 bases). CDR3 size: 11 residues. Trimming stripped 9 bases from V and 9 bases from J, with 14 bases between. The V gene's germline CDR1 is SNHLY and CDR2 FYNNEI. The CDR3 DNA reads TGTGCCAGTTACAGGGCAGGGCAAGCTTTCTTT. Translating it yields CASYRAGQAFF.

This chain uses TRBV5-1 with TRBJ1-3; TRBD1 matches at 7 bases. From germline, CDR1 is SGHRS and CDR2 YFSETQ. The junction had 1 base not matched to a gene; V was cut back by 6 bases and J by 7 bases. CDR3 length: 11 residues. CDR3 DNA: TGCGCCAGCATGACAGGGAACACCATATATTTT. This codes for CASMTGNTIYF.

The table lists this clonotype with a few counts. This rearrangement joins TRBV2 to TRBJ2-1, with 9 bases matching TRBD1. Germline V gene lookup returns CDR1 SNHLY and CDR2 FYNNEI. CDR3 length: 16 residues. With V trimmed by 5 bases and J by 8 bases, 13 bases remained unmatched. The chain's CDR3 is CASSYPGQGVIDEQFF. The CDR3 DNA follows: TGTGCCAGCAGTTATCCGGGACAGGGAGTGATAGATGAGCAGTTCTTC.

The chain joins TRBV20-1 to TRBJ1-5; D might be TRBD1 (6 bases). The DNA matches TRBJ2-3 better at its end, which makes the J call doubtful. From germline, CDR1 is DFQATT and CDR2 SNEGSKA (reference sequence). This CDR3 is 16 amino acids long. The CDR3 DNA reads TGCAGTGTGAATAATGTGCAGGGGATTCGCAATCAGCCCCAGTATTTT. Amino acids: CSVNNVQGIRNQPQYF.

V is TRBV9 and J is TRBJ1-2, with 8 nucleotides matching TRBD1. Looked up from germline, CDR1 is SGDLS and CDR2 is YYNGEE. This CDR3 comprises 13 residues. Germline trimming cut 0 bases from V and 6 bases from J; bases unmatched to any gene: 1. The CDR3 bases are TGTGCCAGCAGCGTAGTACAGGGGGATGGCTACACCTTC. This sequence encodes CASSVVQGDGYTF.

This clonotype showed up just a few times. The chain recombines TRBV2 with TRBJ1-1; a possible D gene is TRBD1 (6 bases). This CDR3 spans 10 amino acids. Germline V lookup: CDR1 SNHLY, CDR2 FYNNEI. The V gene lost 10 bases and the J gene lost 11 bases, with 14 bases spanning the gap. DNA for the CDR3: TGTGCCACCGGGGGGGGCGCCGCTTTCTTT. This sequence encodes CATGGGAAFF. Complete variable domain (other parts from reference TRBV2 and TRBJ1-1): EPEVTQTPSHQVTQMGQEVILRCVPISNHLYFYWYRQILGQKVEFLVSFYNNEISEKSEIFDDQFSVERPDGSNFTLKIRSTKLEDSAMYFCATGGGAAFFGQGTRLTVV.

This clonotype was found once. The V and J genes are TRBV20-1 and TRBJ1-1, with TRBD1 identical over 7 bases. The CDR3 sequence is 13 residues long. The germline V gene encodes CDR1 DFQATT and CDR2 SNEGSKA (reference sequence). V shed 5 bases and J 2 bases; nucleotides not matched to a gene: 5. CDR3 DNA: TGCAGTGCTTCTAGGGGGCTCAACACTGAAGCTTTCTTT. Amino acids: CSASRGLNTEAFF.

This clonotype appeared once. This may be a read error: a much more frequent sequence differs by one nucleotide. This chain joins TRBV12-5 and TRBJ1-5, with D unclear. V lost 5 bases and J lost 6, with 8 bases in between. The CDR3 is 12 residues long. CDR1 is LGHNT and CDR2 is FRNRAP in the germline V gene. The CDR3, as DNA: TGTGCTAGTGGTCCTCGGATTCAGCCCCAGCATTTT. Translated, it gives CASGPRIQPQHF. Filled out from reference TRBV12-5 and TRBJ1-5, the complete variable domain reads DARVTQTPRHKVTEMGQEVTMRCQPILGHNTVFWYRQTMMQGLELLAYFRNRAPLDDSGMPKDRFSAEMPDATLATLKIQPSEPRDSAVYFCASGPRIQPQHFGDGTRLSIL.

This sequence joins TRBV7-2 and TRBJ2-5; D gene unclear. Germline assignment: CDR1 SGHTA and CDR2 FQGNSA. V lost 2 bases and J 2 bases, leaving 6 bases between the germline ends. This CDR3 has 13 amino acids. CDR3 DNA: TGTGCCAGCAGCTTATCGTGGCAAGAGACCCAGTACTTC. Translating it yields CASSLSWQETQYF.

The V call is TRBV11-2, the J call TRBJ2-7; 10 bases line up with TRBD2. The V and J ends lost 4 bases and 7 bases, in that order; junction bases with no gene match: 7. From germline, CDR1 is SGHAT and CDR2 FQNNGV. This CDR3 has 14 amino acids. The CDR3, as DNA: TGTGCCAGCAGCTCACTTAGCGGGAGGAGGGAGCAGTACTTC. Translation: CASSSLSGRREQYF. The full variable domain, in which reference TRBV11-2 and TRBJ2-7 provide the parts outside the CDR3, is EAGVAQSPRYKIIEKRQSVAFWCNPISGHATLYWYQQILGQGPKLLIQFQNNGVVDDSQLPKDRFSAERLKGVDSTLKIQPAKLEDSAVYLCASSSLSGRREQYFGPGTRLTVT.

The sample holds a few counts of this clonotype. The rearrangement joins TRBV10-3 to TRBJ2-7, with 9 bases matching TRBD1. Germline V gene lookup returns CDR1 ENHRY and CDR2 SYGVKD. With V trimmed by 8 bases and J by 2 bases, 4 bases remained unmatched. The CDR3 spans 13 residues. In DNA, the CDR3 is TGTGCCATCCAGGACAGGGGAACCTACGAGCAGTACTTC. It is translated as CAIQDRGTYEQYF.

The DNA of the CDR3 is TGTGCTAGTGGGTTCATACTAGCGGGAAACACCGGGGAGCTGTTTTTT. Translation gives CASGFILAGNTGELFF. The rearrangement uses TRBV12-5 and TRBJ2-2, with 10 bases aligning to TRBD2. This CDR3 has 16 residues. V was clipped by 6 bases and J by 2 bases; unmatched bases: 6. CDR1 LGHNT and CDR2 FRNRAP come from the germline V gene.

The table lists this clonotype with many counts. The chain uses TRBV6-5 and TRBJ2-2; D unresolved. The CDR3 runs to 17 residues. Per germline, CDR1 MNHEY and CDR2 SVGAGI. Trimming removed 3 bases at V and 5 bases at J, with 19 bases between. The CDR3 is CASSYTAELPGTGELFF. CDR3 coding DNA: TGTGCCAGCAGTTATACGGCGGAGCTACCTGGGACCGGGGAGCTGTTTTTT.

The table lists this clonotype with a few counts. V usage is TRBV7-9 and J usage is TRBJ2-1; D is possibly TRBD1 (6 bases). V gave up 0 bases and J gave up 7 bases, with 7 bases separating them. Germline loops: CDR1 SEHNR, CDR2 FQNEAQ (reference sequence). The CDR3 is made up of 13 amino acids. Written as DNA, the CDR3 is TGTGCCAGCAGCTTAGCGAGGGGGAATGAGCAGTTCTTC. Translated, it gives CASSLARGNEQFF.

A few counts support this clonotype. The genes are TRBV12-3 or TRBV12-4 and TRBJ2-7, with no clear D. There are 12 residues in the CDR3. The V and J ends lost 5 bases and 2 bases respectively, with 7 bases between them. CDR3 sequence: CASSLVAYEQYF. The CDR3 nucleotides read TGTGCCAGCAGTCTAGTAGCCTACGAGCAGTACTTC.

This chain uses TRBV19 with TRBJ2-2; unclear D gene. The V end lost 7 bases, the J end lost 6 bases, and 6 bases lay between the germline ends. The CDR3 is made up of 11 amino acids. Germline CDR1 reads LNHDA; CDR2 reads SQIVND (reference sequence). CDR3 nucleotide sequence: TGTGCCAGTATACGTGCCGGGGAGCTGTTTTTT. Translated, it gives CASIRAGELFF. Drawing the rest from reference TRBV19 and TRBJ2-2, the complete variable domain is DGGITQSPKYLFRKEGQNVTLSCEQNLNHDAMYWYRQDPGQGLRLIYYSQIVNDFQKGDIAEGYSVSREKKESFPLTVTSAQKNPTAFYLCASIRAGELFFGEGSRLTVL.